A single sample is the source of the 31 T cell receptor beta chains below, sequenced in a study of T cell responses to AZD1222 COVID-19 vaccine. Method: immunoSEQ multiplex PCR; TCRdb's copy keeps in-frame clones and lacks some. The table has about 52,000 clones, roughly 87% seen once; the top ten hold less than 3%. Sequenced material: peripheral blood, taken 28 days after the second AZD1222 dose. These receptors were collected from an adult who received the AZD1222 COVID-19 vaccine.

The V call is TRBV30, the J call TRBJ2-1; D assignment may be TRBD1 or TRBD2 (6 bases each). Trimming took off 3 bases at V and 1 base at J, with 13 bases between the two ends. This CDR3 is built from 15 residues. CDR1 GTSNPN and CDR2 SVGIG come from the germline V gene (reference sequence). In DNA, the CDR3 is TGTGCCTGGAGCAGTGGAGGGGGGTCCTACAATGAGCAGTTCTTC. Its protein product is CAWSSGGGSYNEQFF.

The chain is built from TRBV2 and TRBJ2-7; TRBD1 matches 9 bases. Germline CDR1 reads SNHLY; CDR2 reads FYNNEI. The J segment lost 0 bases and the V segment lost 8 bases, leaving 5 bases of the junction unmatched. The CDR3 runs to 14 residues. CDR3 residues: CASGRDRVSYEQYF. As DNA, the CDR3 is TGTGCCAGCGGCCGGGACAGGGTCTCCTACGAGCAGTACTTC.

The chain joins TRBV12-2 to TRBJ1-5. TRBV12-2 counts as a pseudogene. This CDR3 is built from 14 residues. CDR3 coding DNA: TGTGCAAGTCGCTTATTCGCAACCGCTCAGCCCCAGCATTTT. Translation: CASRLFATAQPQHF.

This clone has just one count. J is TRBJ1-2 and V is TRBV6-1, with D hard to call. The CDR3 runs to 14 residues. Trimming cost V 0 bases and J 4 bases, with 9 bases left between them. Germline-derived CDR1 and CDR2 are MNHNS and SASEGT. This CDR3 is CASSEASEIYGYTF. The CDR3 nucleotides are TGTGCCAGCAGTGAAGCTTCTGAAATCTATGGCTACACCTTC.

The chain employs TRBV28 and TRBJ2-7; maybe TRBD1 (5 bases). Trimming shortened V by 5 bases and J by 0 bases, and 8 bases separated the two germline ends. The CDR3 extends over 13 amino acids. Germline V CDR1 and CDR2: MDHEN, SYDVKM. The chain's CDR3 is CASSPGFSYEQYF. In nucleotides, the CDR3 is TGTGCCAGCAGTCCAGGGTTCTCCTACGAGCAGTACTTC.

The genes are TRBV19 and TRBJ1-5, with D tentatively TRBD1 (6 bases). V gave up 1 base and J gave up 2 bases, with 12 bases separating them. CDR1 and CDR2 from the germline V gene are LNHDA and SQIVND (reference sequence). The CDR3 sequence is 16 residues long. The DNA for the CDR3 is TGTGCCAGTAGTATAGCAGGGGTCGGGGGCAATCAGCCCCAGCATTTT. Translating gives CASSIAGVGGNQPQHF.

The chain carries TRBV6-5 and TRBJ1-4, with D perhaps TRBD1 (6 bases). Deletions cut 6 bases from V and 8 bases from J, with 19 bases between. The CDR3 is 15 residues long. Germline assignment: CDR1 MNHEY and CDR2 SVGAGI. In nucleotides, the CDR3 is TGTGCCAGCAGGGTGAACAGGGCCGATAGCGAAAAACTGTTTTTT. Protein: CASRVNRADSEKLFF.

This sequence joins TRBV18 and TRBJ1-5, with TRBD1 as a possible D gene (6 bases). This CDR3 has 20 amino acids. The ends were cut back, 1 base at V and 0 bases at J, with 22 bases in the middle. Germline V lookup: CDR1 KGHSH, CDR2 LQKENI. This CDR3 reads CASSPLPGTSATNSNQPQHF. For the CDR3, the DNA is TGTGCCAGCTCACCACTTCCCGGGACATCGGCTACCAATAGCAATCAGCCCCAGCATTTT.

This chain joins TRBV19 and TRBJ2-7, with D hard to call. The CDR3 is made up of 12 amino acids. Germline V gives CDR1 LNHDA, CDR2 SQIVND (reference sequence). V gave up 6 bases and J gave up 0 bases, with 6 bases separating them. The CDR3 DNA reads TGTGCCAGTAGCGGCCCCTCCTACGAGCAGTACTTC. This gives the protein CASSGPSYEQYF.

This clone has more than one count but fewer than ten. The chain couples TRBV10-3 to TRBJ2-1; 7 bases map to TRBD2. Germline loops: CDR1 ENHRY, CDR2 SYGVKD. The V gene end was trimmed by 4 bases and the J gene end by 9 bases; junction bases not matched to a gene: 15. The CDR3 length is 16 residues. CDR3 in DNA: TGTGCCATCAGTGGCTTACTAGCGCGGTCACCCGGTGAGCAGTTCTTC. Amino acid sequence: CAISGLLARSPGEQFF.

As for this clone: Relative to the germline gene, one junction end is altered; a read error may explain this. The chain employs TRBV7-7 and TRBJ2-7; the match to TRBD1 covers 7 bases. This CDR3 contains 14 residues. The germline gives CDR1 SSHAT, CDR2 FNYEAQ (reference sequence). CDR3 coding DNA: TGTGCTAGCAGTCCGGGACAGAACTCCTACGAGCAGTACTTC. As protein: CASSPGQNSYEQYF.

This clone was seen a handful of times. The V gene is TRBV9, the J gene TRBJ2-2; a possible D gene is TRBD2 (6 bases). The CDR3 is 16 residues long. Germline V gene sequence: CDR1 SGDLS, CDR2 YYNGEE. Trimming removed 0 bases at V and 4 bases at J, with 13 bases between. This chain's CDR3 is CASSVVPDSGTGELFF. Here the CDR3 DNA reads TGTGCCAGCAGCGTAGTTCCGGATAGCGGCACCGGGGAGCTGTTTTTT.

V gene TRBV7-9 combines with J gene TRBJ2-3, with TRBD1 matching 7 bases. The V gene's germline CDR1 is SEHNR and CDR2 FQNEAQ (reference sequence). This CDR3 has 19 amino acids. V lost 5 bases to trimming and J lost 2 bases; unmatched junction nucleotides: 19. This chain's CDR3 is CASSLGQDTGLAYTDTQYF. For the CDR3, the DNA is TGTGCCAGCAGCCTAGGACAGGACACAGGGCTAGCCTACACAGATACGCAGTATTTT.

This sequence joins TRBV5-1 and TRBJ2-1, with a tentative D call TRBD2 (6 bases). Trimming cost V 4 bases and J 5 bases, with 16 bases left between them. The CDR3 has 15 residues. Germline CDR1 SGHRS, CDR2 YFSETQ. CDR3 amino acids: CASSTTIAADNEQFF. The CDR3 bases are TGCGCCAGCAGCACGACCATAGCGGCGGACAATGAGCAGTTCTTC.

The V call is TRBV29-1, the J call TRBJ1-1; no clear D gene. Trimming removed 2 bases at V and 1 base at J, with 8 bases between. Germline V CDR1 and CDR2: SQVTM, ANQGSEA. The length of the CDR3 is 13 residues. The CDR3 is CSVEFPGNTEAFF. The CDR3 DNA is TGCAGCGTTGAATTTCCAGGGAACACTGAAGCTTTCTTT.

This clone turned up a few times. J is TRBJ2-1 and V is TRBV28; no clear D gene. V lost 6 bases and J 2 bases, leaving 20 bases between the germline ends. CDR3 length: 17 residues. Germline V gene sequence: CDR1 MDHEN, CDR2 SYDVKM. Here the CDR3 reads CASSPLGKGQTYNEQFF. CDR3 DNA: TGTGCCAGCAGCCCTCTGGGTAAGGGCCAAACCTACAATGAGCAGTTCTTC. Looking up the rest from reference TRBV28 and TRBJ2-1 gives the full variable domain: DVKVTQSSRYLVKRTGEKVFLECVQDMDHENMFWYRQDPGLGLRLIYFSYDVKMKEKGDIPEGYSVSREKKERFSLILESASTNQTSMYLCASSPLGKGQTYNEQFFGPGTRLTVL.

V gene TRBV9 combines with J gene TRBJ2-2; 7 nucleotides line up with TRBD2. The CDR3 extends over 14 amino acids. Per the germline V gene, CDR1 is SGDLS and CDR2 is YYNGEE. J lost 5 bases, V lost 9 bases, and 10 bases had no gene match. The CDR3 sequence is CATIRAGETGELFF. CDR3 DNA sequence: TGTGCCACCATAAGGGCGGGAGAGACCGGGGAGCTGTTTTTT. Together with reference TRBV9 and TRBJ2-2, the CDR3 gives the full variable domain: DSGVTQTPKHLITATGQRVTLRCSPRSGDLSVYWYQQSLDQGLQFLIQYYNGEERAKGNILERFSAQQFPDLHSELNLSSLELGDSALYFCATIRAGETGELFFGEGSRLTVL.

The sample holds one count of this clone. This chain joins TRBV7-2 and TRBJ2-1; 9 bases match TRBD2. The CDR3 extends over 16 amino acids. After removal of 2 bases from V and 4 bases from J, the junction contained 6 bases not matched to a gene. The germline CDR1 and CDR2 sequences are SGHTA and FQGNSA. The CDR3 coding sequence is TGTGCCAGCAGCTTAACTATAGCGGGAGCATACAATGAGCAGTTCTTC. This translates into CASSLTIAGAYNEQFF.

This rearrangement joins TRBV7-2 to TRBJ2-3; D is unresolved. The germline V gene encodes CDR1 SGHTA and CDR2 FQGNSA. The ends were cut back, 8 bases at V and 0 bases at J, with 12 bases in the middle. The CDR3 length is 14 residues. CDR3 bases: TGTGCCAGCGTCCCCCGCGGAAGCACAGATACGCAGTATTTT. Translated, it gives CASVPRGSTDTQYF.

The chain recombines TRBV5-4 with TRBJ2-2, with no clear D. The germline V gene encodes CDR1 SGHNT and CDR2 YYREEE (reference sequence). Trimming took off 2 bases at V and 5 bases at J, with 7 bases between the two ends. The CDR3 contains 13 residues. The DNA for the CDR3 is TGTGCCAGCAGCTTCACCGGAACCGGGGAGCTGTTTTTT. Translated, it gives CASSFTGTGELFF.

The chain has TRBV24-1 and TRBJ1-5, with TRBD1 as a possible D gene (5 bases). The germline gives CDR1 KGHDR, CDR2 SFDVKD. The V end was cut by 5 bases, the J end by 3 bases, with 13 bases between. The CDR3 runs to 15 residues. CDR3 DNA sequence: TGTGCCACCAGTGCCTCTCGGGGGTCCAATCAGCCCCAGCATTTT. This gives the protein CATSASRGSNQPQHF.

J is TRBJ2-6 and V is TRBV5-1; TRBD2 matches at 13 bases. J was trimmed by 2 bases and V by 4 bases; bases with no gene match: 6. CDR3 length: 18 amino acids. Germline V gene lookup returns CDR1 SGHRS and CDR2 YFSETQ. In nucleotides, the CDR3 is TGCGCCAGCAGCCTCGGCGGGACTAGCGGGACTGGGGCCAACGTCCTGACTTTC. This translates into CASSLGGTSGTGANVLTF.

CDR3 loop: CASRPGLAGAGASYNEQFF. The CDR3 DNA is TGTGCCAGCAGACCGGGACTAGCGGGAGCCGGGGCCTCCTACAATGAGCAGTTCTTC. The chain employs TRBV4-2 and TRBJ2-1, with 14 bases lining up with TRBD2. The CDR3 totals 19 residues. The trim removed 6 bases at V and 0 bases at J, leaving 10 bases unmatched. Germline V gene lookup returns CDR1 LGHNA and CDR2 YNFKEQ.

Only one count was recorded for this clone. The same CDR3 can be traced to other DNA sequences in this sample. The V and J genes are TRBV20-1 and TRBJ1-2; TRBD1 aligns across 10 bases. Germline V CDR1 and CDR2: DFQATT, SNEGSKA (reference sequence). The CDR3 sequence is 11 residues long. V shed 6 bases, J shed 6 bases, and the junction held 1 base outside the gene matches. CDR3 in DNA: TGCAGTGCAGGACAGGGGGATGGCTACACCTTC. Protein: CSAGQGDGYTF.

V and J are TRBV5-8 and TRBJ1-1; unclear D gene. Germline V gene lookup returns CDR1 SGHTS and CDR2 YDEGEE. V lost 1 base and J lost 0, with 10 bases in between. The CDR3 runs 15 residues. The CDR3 DNA is TGTGCCAGCAGCTTGTTCGCGGGGATGAACACTGAAGCTTTCTTT. This encodes CASSLFAGMNTEAFF.

The chain links TRBV29-1 to TRBJ1-2; maybe TRBD1 (5 bases). The CDR3 runs to 13 residues. Germline CDR1 is SQVTM and CDR2 is ANQGSEA. This CDR3 is CTLGDIRNYGYTF. The CDR3 DNA is TGCACCCTGGGGGATATTAGGAACTATGGCTACACCTTC. Combining the CDR3 with reference TRBV29-1 and TRBJ1-2 gives the whole variable domain SAVISQKPSRDICQRGTSLTIQCQVDSQVTMMFWYRQQPGQSLTLIATANQGSEATYESGFVIDKFPISRPNLTFSTLTVSNMSPEDSSIYLCTLGDIRNYGYTFGSGTRLTVV.

This clone was seen just once. This chain connects TRBV9 to TRBJ2-5; D is unclear. The germline gives CDR1 SGDLS, CDR2 YYNGEE. V dropped 2 bases and J dropped 4 bases, with 9 bases sitting between them. The CDR3 length is 13 residues. DNA of the CDR3: TGTGCCAGCAGCGTGGGCCTAATAGAGACCCAGTACTTC. Its protein product is CASSVGLIETQYF.

The rearrangement joins TRBV6-5 to TRBJ2-5; TRBD2 might be the D (6 bases). The germline CDR1 and CDR2 sequences are MNHEY and SVGAGI. Trimming stripped 6 bases from V and 2 bases from J, with 13 bases between. This CDR3 spans 14 amino acids. The chain's CDR3 is CASSPGGVQETQYF. CDR3 sequence (DNA): TGTGCCAGCAGCCCCGGCGGGGTTCAAGAGACCCAGTACTTC.

This clone was seen only once. The V and J genes are TRBV7-8 and TRBJ1-5; no clear D gene. V dropped 2 bases and J dropped 4 bases, with 6 bases sitting between them. CDR1 SGHVS and CDR2 FQNEAQ come from the germline V gene. The CDR3 has 13 residues. CDR3 in DNA: TGTGCCAGCAGCTTAATCAGAAATCAGCCCCAGCATTTT. Encoded protein: CASSLIRNQPQHF. Full variable domain (rest looked up from reference TRBV7-8 and TRBJ1-5): GAGVSQSPRYKVAKRGQDVALRCDPISGHVSLFWYQQALGQGPEFLTYFQNEAQLDKSGLPSDRFFAERPEGSVSTLKIQRTQQEDSAVYLCASSLIRNQPQHFGDGTRLSIL.

This clone was detected once. The chain has TRBV27 and TRBJ2-7; maybe TRBD1 (6 bases). Germline-derived CDR1 and CDR2 are MNHEY and SMNVEV (reference sequence). The CDR3 consists of 14 residues. V gave up 5 bases and J gave up 3 bases, with 14 bases separating them. CDR3 residues: CASSVFRGSYEQYF. CDR3 sequence (DNA): TGTGCCAGCAGTGTCTTCAGGGGAAGCTACGAGCAGTACTTC.

The rearrangement joins TRBV5-8 to TRBJ2-3; 7 bases agree with TRBD2. The length of the CDR3 is 15 residues. V was clipped by 5 bases and J by 1 base; unmatched bases: 7. CDR1 is SGHTS, CDR2 YDEGEE, per germline. For the CDR3, the DNA is TGTGCCAGCAGGGCGGGCGGGAGAGGCACAGATACGCAGTATTTT. Its protein product is CASRAGGRGTDTQYF.